This entry lists 30 T cell receptor beta chains sequenced from one sample in a study of blood T cell repertoires in COVID-19. Clones were sequenced by immunoSEQ multiplex PCR, and TCRdb holds only the in-frame ones, with some missing. The sample lists about 210,000 clones; 84% were seen once. The sequenced material came from peripheral blood. These receptors all stem from a woman in her fifties or sixties with active or convalescent COVID-19.

This clone turned up a few times. The chain links TRBV19 to TRBJ1-6; D might be TRBD1 (5 bases). CDR3 size: 13 residues. V gave up 7 bases and J gave up 7 bases, with 11 bases separating them. Germline V gene sequence: CDR1 LNHDA, CDR2 SQIVND (reference sequence). In DNA, the CDR3 is TGTGCCAGTACGACAGATATCAATTCACCCCTCCACTTT. Translated, it gives CASTTDINSPLHF. Together with reference TRBV19 and TRBJ1-6, the CDR3 gives the full variable domain: DGGITQSPKYLFRKEGQNVTLSCEQNLNHDAMYWYRQDPGQGLRLIYYSQIVNDFQKGDIAEGYSVSREKKESFPLTVTSAQKNPTAFYLCASTTDINSPLHFGNGTRLTVT.

This chain links TRBV19 with TRBJ2-6, with D hard to call. CDR3 length: 16 amino acids. V was shortened by 7 bases and J by 0 bases, with 13 bases between the two germline ends. Looked up from germline, CDR1 is LNHDA and CDR2 is SQIVND (reference sequence). The CDR3 protein is CASKEVPFSGANVLTF. CDR3 DNA sequence: TGTGCCAGTAAAGAGGTACCATTCTCTGGGGCCAACGTCCTGACTTTC.

This clone turned up a few times. The rearrangement joins TRBV28 to TRBJ1-5; D is perhaps TRBD1 (5 bases). The ends were cut back, 7 bases at V and 4 bases at J, with 11 bases in the middle. Germline V gene data show CDR1 as MDHEN and CDR2 as SYDVKM. The CDR3 has 13 residues. The chain's CDR3 is CASTPTENQPQHF. The CDR3 DNA sequence: TGTGCCAGCACCCCGACAGAGAATCAGCCCCAGCATTTT.

This rearrangement joins TRBV28 to TRBJ1-5, with D tentatively TRBD1 (6 bases). V shed 8 bases and J shed 6 bases, with 26 bases lying between them. The V gene's germline CDR1 is MDHEN and CDR2 SYDVKM. This CDR3 spans 17 amino acids. The CDR3 reads CASRAATGLLATQPQHF. In nucleotides, the CDR3 is TGTGCCAGCCGCGCCGCGACAGGTTTATTAGCCACTCAGCCCCAGCATTTT.

The V and J genes are TRBV24-1 and TRBJ2-2; 7 bases are shared with TRBD2. CDR3 length equals 16 residues. V was clipped by 4 bases and J by 0 bases; unmatched bases: 4. CDR1 is KGHDR, CDR2 SFDVKD, per germline. The CDR3 DNA reads as TGTGCCACCAGTGACTCTCTAGCGGCGAACACCGGGGAGCTGTTTTTT. This codes for CATSDSLAANTGELFF.

CDR3 residues: CASSQQGNYNEQFF. In nucleotides, the CDR3 is TGTGCCAGCAGCCAACAGGGGAACTACAATGAGCAGTTCTTC. The V call is TRBV6-6, the J call TRBJ2-1; 7 nucleotides align to TRBD1. Germline V lookup: CDR1 MNHNY, CDR2 SVGAGI (reference sequence). The CDR3 has 14 residues. The trim removed 6 bases at V and 3 bases at J, leaving 5 bases unmatched.

CDR3 bases: TGTGCCAGCAGTGAAGAGGCAGGGGGAAACACCGGGGAGCTGTTTTTT. Amino acid sequence: CASSEEAGGNTGELFF. The V gene is TRBV2, the J gene TRBJ2-2; 7 bases align to TRBD1. Germline values: CDR1 SNHLY, CDR2 FYNNEI. The CDR3 extends over 16 amino acids. V was clipped by 1 base and J by 2 bases; unmatched bases: 4.

The chain links TRBV7-9 to TRBJ1-2; 10 bases agree with TRBD1. The CDR3 sequence is 16 residues long. Trimming removed 5 bases from V and 6 bases from J; junction bases left unmatched: 12. Germline V lookup: CDR1 SEHNR, CDR2 FQNEAQ (reference sequence). The CDR3 DNA is TGTGCCAGCAGCCCGCCGATGACCGGGACAGGGGATGGCTACACCTTC. Translated, it gives CASSPPMTGTGDGYTF.

The gene calls are TRBV19 and TRBJ2-1, with 10 bases identical to TRBD2. The CDR3 extends over 18 amino acids. CDR1 and CDR2 (germline): LNHDA, SQIVND (reference sequence). V was clipped by 4 bases and J by 1 base; unmatched bases: 10. CDR3 coding DNA: TGTGCCAGTAGTAGGCTAGCGGGAGAGTCTCGGTCCTACAATGAGCAGTTCTTC. It translates to CASSRLAGESRSYNEQFF. The entire variable domain, with the rest obtained from reference TRBV19 and TRBJ2-1, is as follows: DGGITQSPKYLFRKEGQNVTLSCEQNLNHDAMYWYRQDPGQGLRLIYYSQIVNDFQKGDIAEGYSVSREKKESFPLTVTSAQKNPTAFYLCASSRLAGESRSYNEQFFGPGTRLTVL.

The rearrangement links TRBV11-2 to TRBJ2-1, with 11 nucleotides matching TRBD2. The CDR3 extends over 11 amino acids. The ends lost 6 bases at V and 12 bases at J; junction bases unmatched: 1. The germline CDR1 and CDR2 sequences are SGHAT and FQNNGV. The CDR3 DNA is TGTGCCAGCAGACTAGCGGGAGTGCAGTTCTTC. Its protein is CASRLAGVQFF.

This clone was seen a few times. The chain is built from TRBV15 and TRBJ1-3; TRBD1 matches 8 bases. Germline V gives CDR1 LNHNV, CDR2 YYDKDF (reference sequence). The CDR3 spans 15 residues. V was clipped by 3 bases and J by 2 bases; unmatched bases: 3. The CDR3 reads CATSRDRAAGNTIYF. CDR3 nucleotide sequence: TGTGCCACCAGCAGGGACAGGGCGGCTGGAAACACCATATATTTT.

The rearrangement links TRBV19 to TRBJ1-5; D remains ambiguous. Germline loops: CDR1 LNHDA, CDR2 SQIVND (reference sequence). CDR3 length: 13 amino acids. V lost 0 bases, J lost 8 bases, and 8 bases lay in between. The CDR3 DNA sequence: TGTGCCAGTAGTATAGACCTCCGGGAGCCCCAGCATTTT. Amino acids: CASSIDLREPQHF.

The rearrangement joins TRBV28 to TRBJ1-1; D remains ambiguous. Germline loops: CDR1 MDHEN, CDR2 SYDVKM. This CDR3 region has 16 residues. V was pared by 5 bases and J by 0 bases, with 16 bases between. Here the CDR3 DNA reads TGTGCCAGCAGTCCTGCCCCCAAGCCCATGAACACTGAAGCTTTCTTT. Translation gives CASSPAPKPMNTEAFF.

The chain couples TRBV7-6 to TRBJ2-5; D is unresolved. The CDR3 totals 17 residues. Germline CDR1 and CDR2: SGHVS and FNYEAQ. V was clipped by 5 bases and J by 4 bases, with 23 bases between them. The CDR3 sequence: CASSQYPPVGPTETQYF. Here the CDR3 DNA reads TGTGCCAGCAGCCAATATCCACCCGTTGGGCCCACAGAGACCCAGTACTTC.

CDR3 loop: CASSRNPGTSGAIHYNEQFF. The CDR3 DNA reads TGCGCCAGCAGTCGTAACCCCGGGACTAGCGGGGCTATCCACTACAATGAGCAGTTCTTC. The genes are TRBV5-1 and TRBJ2-1, with 13 bases aligning to TRBD2. The germline V gene has CDR1 SGHRS and CDR2 YFSETQ. The V segment lost 5 bases and the J segment 3 bases; nucleotides outside the gene matches: 17. CDR3 length equals 20 residues.

The V call is TRBV5-1, the J call TRBJ2-3; 8 positions match TRBD2. Germline V gene sequence: CDR1 SGHRS, CDR2 YFSETQ. J gave up 5 bases and V 4 bases, and 6 bases lay outside the gene matches. The length of the CDR3 is 14 residues. CDR3 protein: CASSGSGSRDTQYF. CDR3 bases: TGCGCCAGCAGCGGAAGCGGGAGTCGAGATACGCAGTATTTT.

The chain has TRBV7-8 and TRBJ2-1, with D maybe TRBD2 (6 bases). The V gene's germline CDR1 is SGHVS and CDR2 FQNEAQ. V was clipped by 3 bases and J by 2 bases, with 11 bases between them. The length of the CDR3 is 15 residues. The CDR3 loop is CASSLGGPPYNEQFF. CDR3 DNA sequence: TGTGCCAGCAGCTTGGGGGGACCCCCCTACAATGAGCAGTTCTTC.

In this sample, this clone turned up a few times. V and J are TRBV20-1 and TRBJ1-1; D is unclear. V shed 0 bases and J shed 6 bases, with 5 bases lying between them. The CDR3 extends over 11 amino acids. In germline, CDR1 is DFQATT, CDR2 SNEGSKA (reference sequence). CDR3 protein: CSARDRAEAFF. DNA of the CDR3: TGCAGTGCTAGAGATCGGGCTGAAGCTTTCTTT.

This clone was detected only a few times. CDR3 sequence (DNA): TGCGCCAGCAGCTTCTCGACGGGAGGTATCTACGAGCAGTACTTC. This sequence encodes CASSFSTGGIYEQYF. This chain links TRBV5-1 with TRBJ2-7; 7 nucleotides agree with TRBD2. Germline V gene sequence: CDR1 SGHRS, CDR2 YFSETQ. CDR3 length: 15 residues. The V gene end was trimmed by 2 bases and the J gene end by 3 bases; junction bases not matched to a gene: 8.

The genes are TRBV7-2 and TRBJ1-6; possible D gene TRBD1, 5 bases. In germline, CDR1 is SGHTA, CDR2 FQGNSA. This CDR3 is 16 amino acids long. Trimming shortened V by 5 bases and J by 9 bases, and 20 bases separated the two germline ends. The CDR3 loop reads CASSVDTQAPGSPLHF. The CDR3 DNA follows: TGTGCCAGCAGCGTGGACACCCAAGCCCCCGGTTCACCCCTCCACTTT. The full variable domain, rest sourced from reference TRBV7-2 and TRBJ1-6, is GAGVSQSPSNKVTEKGKDVELRCDPISGHTALYWYRQSLGQGLEFLIYFQGNSAPDKSGLPSDRFSAERTGGSVSTLTIQRTQQEDSAVYLCASSVDTQAPGSPLHFGNGTRLTVT.

The V call is TRBV5-1, the J call TRBJ1-1; D gene uncertain. Trimming shortened V by 4 bases and J by 3 bases, and 22 bases separated the two germline ends. Germline assignment: CDR1 SGHRS and CDR2 YFSETQ. This CDR3 spans 17 amino acids. CDR3 coding DNA: TGCGCCAGCAGCCGGAGTATAGGAGGGAATTCGGACACTGAAGCTTTCTTT. The encoded protein is CASSRSIGGNSDTEAFF.

The chain carries TRBV28 and TRBJ1-5; D remains unclear. Trimming cost V 4 bases and J 6 bases, with 4 bases left between them. Germline assignment: CDR1 MDHEN and CDR2 SYDVKM. This CDR3 has 11 amino acids. CDR3: CASSSSQPQHF. CDR3 in DNA: TGTGCCAGCAGTTCATCTCAGCCCCAGCATTTT.

This clone was recorded once. This chain joins TRBV19 and TRBJ2-5, with D perhaps matching TRBD1 (6 bases). CDR3 length equals 13 residues. Germline V lookup: CDR1 LNHDA, CDR2 SQIVND (reference sequence). Trimming stripped 9 bases from V and 0 bases from J, with 11 bases between. This CDR3 reads CASRTGNQETQYF. CDR3 nucleotides: TGTGCCAGCCGAACAGGGAACCAAGAGACCCAGTACTTC.

This clone was counted a single time. The chain joins TRBV5-4 to TRBJ2-3, with TRBD1 identical over 7 bases. J gave up 4 bases and V 2 bases, and 4 bases lay outside the gene matches. The CDR3 has 14 residues. Germline V gives CDR1 SGHNT, CDR2 YYREEE (reference sequence). The DNA for the CDR3 is TGTGCCAGCAGCTTCAGACAGGGTGCAGATACGCAGTATTTT. Translation gives CASSFRQGADTQYF. Full variable domain (missing parts from reference TRBV5-4 and TRBJ2-3): ETGVTQSPTHLIKTRGQQVTLRCSSQSGHNTVSWYQQALGQGPQFIFQYYREEENGRGNFPPRFSGLQFPNYSSELNVNALELDDSALYLCASSFRQGADTQYFGPGTRLTVL.

As DNA, the CDR3 is TGTGCCACAAGTCCCTCGGGCGAGCAGTACGTC. Its translation is CATSPSGEQYV. The J gene is TRBJ2-7, the V gene TRBV19; D is unresolved. Looked up from germline, CDR1 is LNHDA and CDR2 is SQIVND (reference sequence). Trimming shortened V by 10 bases and J by 6 bases, and 13 bases separated the two germline ends. The CDR3 extends over 11 amino acids.

This clone was observed once. The chain recombines TRBV5-1 with TRBJ1-1; TRBD1 aligns across 7 bases. Germline assignment: CDR1 SGHRS and CDR2 YFSETQ. V lost 0 bases to trimming and J lost 4 bases; unmatched junction nucleotides: 9. The CDR3 spans 16 residues. The CDR3 reads CASSLAPGAGGTEAFF. CDR3 nucleotides: TGCGCCAGCAGCTTGGCCCCTGGGGCAGGGGGCACTGAAGCTTTCTTT.

The chain joins TRBV10-1 to TRBJ2-2; the match to TRBD2 covers 10 bases. Germline CDR1 reads WNHNN; CDR2 reads SYGVQD (reference sequence). The CDR3 is 15 residues long. Trimming at V came to 5 bases and at J to 8 bases, leaving 8 bases not matched to a gene. CDR3 DNA: TGCGCCAGCAGTCCTAGCGGGAGAAACTTAGGGGAGCTGTTTTTT. This codes for CASSPSGRNLGELFF.

About this clone itself: The identical CDR3 is also encoded by other nucleotide sequences in the sample. The chain links TRBV5-1 to TRBJ1-5; maybe TRBD1 (5 bases). V was trimmed by 0 bases and J by 4 bases, leaving 11 bases between them. CDR3 size: 15 residues. Germline CDR1 and CDR2: SGHRS and YFSETQ. CDR3 sequence: CASSLAGGVNQPQHF. CDR3 DNA: TGCGCCAGCAGCTTGGCCGGGGGGGTTAATCAGCCCCAGCATTTT.

The chain employs TRBV12-3 or TRBV12-4 and TRBJ2-3; D is unclear. The CDR3 contains 12 residues. V lost 5 bases and J 2 bases, leaving 5 bases between the germline ends. The CDR3 DNA sequence: TGTGCCAGCAGTCTATACACAGATACGCAGTATTTT. Protein: CASSLYTDTQYF.

The J gene is TRBJ2-5, the V gene TRBV5-6; 9 nucleotides match TRBD1. The CDR3 runs to 16 residues. Germline trimming cut 2 bases from V and 4 bases from J; bases unmatched to any gene: 9. Germline loops: CDR1 SGHDT, CDR2 YYEEEE. CDR3 DNA sequence: TGTGCCAGCAGCTTAGCGGGACAGGGCCGGGGAGAGACCCAGTACTTC. As protein: CASSLAGQGRGETQYF.